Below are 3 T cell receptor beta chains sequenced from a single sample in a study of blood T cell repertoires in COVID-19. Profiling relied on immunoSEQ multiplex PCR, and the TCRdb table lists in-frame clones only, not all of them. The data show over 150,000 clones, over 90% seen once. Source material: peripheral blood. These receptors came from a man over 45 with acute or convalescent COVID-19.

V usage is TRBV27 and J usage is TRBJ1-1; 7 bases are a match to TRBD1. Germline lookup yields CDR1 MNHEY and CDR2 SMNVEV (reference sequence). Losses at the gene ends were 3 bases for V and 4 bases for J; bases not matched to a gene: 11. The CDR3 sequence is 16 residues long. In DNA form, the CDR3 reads TGTGCCAGCAGTTTTCGGGCAGGGGGTATTAGCACTGAAGCTTTCTTT. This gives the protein CASSFRAGGISTEAFF.

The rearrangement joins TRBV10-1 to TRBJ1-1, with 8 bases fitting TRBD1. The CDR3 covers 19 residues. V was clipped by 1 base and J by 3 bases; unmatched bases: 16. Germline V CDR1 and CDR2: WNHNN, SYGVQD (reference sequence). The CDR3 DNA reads TGCGCCAGCAGTGAGTTCCACGGACAGCCAAACAGGGGGGACACTGAAGCTTTCTTT. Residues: CASSEFHGQPNRGDTEAFF.

The CDR3 coding sequence is TGTGCCAGCAGCTTAGGGCTAGCGGATGGCTACACCTTC. Translation: CASSLGLADGYTF. The rearrangement uses TRBV7-9 and TRBJ1-2, with no clear D. There are 13 residues in the CDR3. Trimming left V 1 base short and J 6 bases short, with 9 bases between. The V gene's germline CDR1 is SEHNR and CDR2 FQNEAQ (reference sequence).